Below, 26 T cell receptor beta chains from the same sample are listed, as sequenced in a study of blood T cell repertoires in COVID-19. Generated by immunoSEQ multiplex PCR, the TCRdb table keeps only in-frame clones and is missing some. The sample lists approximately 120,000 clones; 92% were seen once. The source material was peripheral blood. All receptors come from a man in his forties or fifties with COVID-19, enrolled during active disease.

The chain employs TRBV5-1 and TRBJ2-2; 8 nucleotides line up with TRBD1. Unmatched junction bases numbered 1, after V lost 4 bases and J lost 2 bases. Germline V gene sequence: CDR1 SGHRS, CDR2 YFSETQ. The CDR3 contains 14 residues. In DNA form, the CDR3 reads TGCGCCAGCAGCGACAGGGGTAACACCGGGGAGCTGTTTTTT. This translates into CASSDRGNTGELFF.

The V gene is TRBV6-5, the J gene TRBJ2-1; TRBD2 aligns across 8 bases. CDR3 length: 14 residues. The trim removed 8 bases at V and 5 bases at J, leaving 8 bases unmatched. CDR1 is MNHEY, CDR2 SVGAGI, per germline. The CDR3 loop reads CASRPSGSHNEQFF. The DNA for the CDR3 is TGTGCCAGCCGCCCCAGCGGGAGCCACAATGAGCAGTTCTTC.

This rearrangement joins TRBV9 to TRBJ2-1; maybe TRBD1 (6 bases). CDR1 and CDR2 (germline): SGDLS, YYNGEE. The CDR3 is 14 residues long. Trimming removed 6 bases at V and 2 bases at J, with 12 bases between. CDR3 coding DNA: TGTGCCAGCAACCCCGGGACACCCTACAATGAGCAGTTCTTC. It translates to CASNPGTPYNEQFF.

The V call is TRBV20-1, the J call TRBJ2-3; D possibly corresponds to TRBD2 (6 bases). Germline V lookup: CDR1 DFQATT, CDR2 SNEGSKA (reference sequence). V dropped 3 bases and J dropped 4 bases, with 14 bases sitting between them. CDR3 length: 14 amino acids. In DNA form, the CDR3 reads TGCAGTGCTAGTCCCCTAGCTAGCGCAGATACGCAGTATTTT. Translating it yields CSASPLASADTQYF.

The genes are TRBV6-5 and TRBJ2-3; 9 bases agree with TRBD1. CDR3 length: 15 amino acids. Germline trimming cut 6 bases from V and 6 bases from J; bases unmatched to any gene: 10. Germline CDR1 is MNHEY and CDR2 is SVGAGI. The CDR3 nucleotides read TGTGCCAGCAGACTCAGGGACAGGGCCGGGGATACGCAGTATTTT. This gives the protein CASRLRDRAGDTQYF.

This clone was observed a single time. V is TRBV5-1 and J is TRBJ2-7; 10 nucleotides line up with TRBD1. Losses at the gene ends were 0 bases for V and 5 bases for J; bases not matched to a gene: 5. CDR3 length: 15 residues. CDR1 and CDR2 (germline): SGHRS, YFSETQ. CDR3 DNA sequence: TGCGCCAGCAGCTTGGCATGGGGACAGGGGAACGAGCAGTACTTC. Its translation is CASSLAWGQGNEQYF.

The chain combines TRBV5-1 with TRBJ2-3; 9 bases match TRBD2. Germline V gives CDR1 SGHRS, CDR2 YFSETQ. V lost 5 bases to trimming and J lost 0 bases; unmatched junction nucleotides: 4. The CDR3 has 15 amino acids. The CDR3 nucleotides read TGCGCCAGCAGGCGGGAGGGCCGGAGCACAGATACGCAGTATTTT. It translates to CASRREGRSTDTQYF.

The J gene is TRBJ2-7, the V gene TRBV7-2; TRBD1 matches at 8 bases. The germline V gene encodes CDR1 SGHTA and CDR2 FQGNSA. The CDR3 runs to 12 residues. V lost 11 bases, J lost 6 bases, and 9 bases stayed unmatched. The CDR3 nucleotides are TGTGCCTCTTCAGGGGGCCTACGCGAGCAGTACTTC. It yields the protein CASSGGLREQYF.

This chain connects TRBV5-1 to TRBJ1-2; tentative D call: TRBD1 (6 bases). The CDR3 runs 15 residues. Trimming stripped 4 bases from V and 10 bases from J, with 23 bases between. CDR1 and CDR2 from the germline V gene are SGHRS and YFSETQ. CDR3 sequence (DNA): TGCGCCAGCAGCCTAACCGAGAGGGGCTCAGGGGACTACACCTTC. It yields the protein CASSLTERGSGDYTF. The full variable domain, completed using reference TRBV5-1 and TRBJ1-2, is KAGVTQTPRYLIKTRGQQVTLSCSPISGHRSVSWYQQTPGQGLQFLFEYFSETQRNKGNFPGRFSGRQFSNSRSEMNVSTLELGDSALYLCASSLTERGSGDYTFGSGTRLTVV.

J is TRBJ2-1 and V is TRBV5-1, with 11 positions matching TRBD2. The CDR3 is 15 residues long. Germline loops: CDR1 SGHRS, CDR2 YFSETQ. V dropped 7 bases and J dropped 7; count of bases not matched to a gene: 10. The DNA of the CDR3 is TGCGCCAGCGGGTCGACTAGCGGGAAGTTTAATGAGCAGTTCTTC. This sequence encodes CASGSTSGKFNEQFF.

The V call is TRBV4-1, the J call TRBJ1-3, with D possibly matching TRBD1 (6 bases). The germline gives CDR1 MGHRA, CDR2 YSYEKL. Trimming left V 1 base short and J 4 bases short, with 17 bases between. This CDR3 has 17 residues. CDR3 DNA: TGCGCCAGCAGCCAAGGGGGGGGCGCGATGCCCGGAAACACCATATATTTT. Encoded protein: CASSQGGGAMPGNTIYF.

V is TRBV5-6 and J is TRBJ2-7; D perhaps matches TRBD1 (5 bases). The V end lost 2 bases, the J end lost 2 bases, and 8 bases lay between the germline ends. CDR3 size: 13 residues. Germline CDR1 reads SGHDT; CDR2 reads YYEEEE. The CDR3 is CASSFAQAYEQYF. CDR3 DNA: TGTGCCAGCAGCTTCGCACAGGCCTACGAGCAGTACTTC.

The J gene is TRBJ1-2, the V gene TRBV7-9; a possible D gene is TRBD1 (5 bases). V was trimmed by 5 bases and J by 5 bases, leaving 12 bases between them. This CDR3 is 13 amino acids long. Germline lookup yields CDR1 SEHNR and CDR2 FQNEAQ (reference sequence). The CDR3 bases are TGTGCCAGCAGCCAAAACAGGCCTTATGGCTACACCTTC. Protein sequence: CASSQNRPYGYTF.

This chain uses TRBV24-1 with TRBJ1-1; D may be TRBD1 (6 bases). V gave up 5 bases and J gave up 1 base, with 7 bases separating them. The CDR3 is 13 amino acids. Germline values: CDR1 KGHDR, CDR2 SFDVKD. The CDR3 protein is CATSGQANTEAFF. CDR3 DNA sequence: TGTGCCACCAGTGGACAGGCGAACACTGAAGCTTTCTTT.

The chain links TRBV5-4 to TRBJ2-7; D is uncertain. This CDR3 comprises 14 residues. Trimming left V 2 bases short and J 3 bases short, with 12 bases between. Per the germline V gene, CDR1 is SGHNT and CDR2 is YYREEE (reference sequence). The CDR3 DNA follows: TGTGCCAGCAGCTTAGGCGGTTTAGTCTACGAGCAGTACTTC. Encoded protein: CASSLGGLVYEQYF.

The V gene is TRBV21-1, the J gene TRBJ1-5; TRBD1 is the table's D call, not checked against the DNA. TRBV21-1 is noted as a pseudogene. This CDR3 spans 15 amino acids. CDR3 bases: TGTGCCAGCAGCATTAAAACAGGGCTCGATCAGCCCCAGCATTTT. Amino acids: CASSIKTGLDQPQHF.

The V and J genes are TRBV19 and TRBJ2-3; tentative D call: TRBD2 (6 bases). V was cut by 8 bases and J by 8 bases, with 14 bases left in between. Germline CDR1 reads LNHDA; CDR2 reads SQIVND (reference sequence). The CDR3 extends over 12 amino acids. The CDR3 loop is CASGSGTRTQYF. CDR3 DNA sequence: TGTGCCAGTGGTTCCGGGACTCGTACGCAGTATTTT. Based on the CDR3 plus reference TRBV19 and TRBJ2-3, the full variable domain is DGGITQSPKYLFRKEGQNVTLSCEQNLNHDAMYWYRQDPGQGLRLIYYSQIVNDFQKGDIAEGYSVSREKKESFPLTVTSAQKNPTAFYLCASGSGTRTQYFGPGTRLTVL.

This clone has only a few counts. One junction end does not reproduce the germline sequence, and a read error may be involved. CDR3 sequence reads: CATSGEGTGGRYEQYF. Written as DNA, the CDR3 is TGTGCCACCAGCGGAGAGGGGACAGGGGGTAGGTACGAGCAGTACTTC. The chain recombines TRBV15 with TRBJ2-7, with TRBD1 matching 11 bases. The V gene's germline CDR1 is LNHNV and CDR2 YYDKDF (reference sequence). This CDR3 has 16 amino acids.

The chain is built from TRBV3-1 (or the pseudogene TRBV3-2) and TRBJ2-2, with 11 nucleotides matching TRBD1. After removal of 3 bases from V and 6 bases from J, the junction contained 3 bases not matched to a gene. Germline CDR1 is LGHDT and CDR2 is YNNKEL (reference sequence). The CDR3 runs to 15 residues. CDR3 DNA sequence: TGTGCCAGCAGCCACCGGGACAGGGGGGCCGGGGAGCTGTTTTTT. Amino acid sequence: CASSHRDRGAGELFF.

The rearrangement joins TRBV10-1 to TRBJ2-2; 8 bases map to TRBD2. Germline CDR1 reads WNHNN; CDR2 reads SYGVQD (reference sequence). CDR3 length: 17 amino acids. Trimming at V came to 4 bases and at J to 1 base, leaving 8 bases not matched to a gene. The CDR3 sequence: CASSARGSGRNTGELFF. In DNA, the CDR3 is TGCGCCAGCAGTGCTAGGGGCAGCGGGAGGAACACCGGGGAGCTGTTTTTT.

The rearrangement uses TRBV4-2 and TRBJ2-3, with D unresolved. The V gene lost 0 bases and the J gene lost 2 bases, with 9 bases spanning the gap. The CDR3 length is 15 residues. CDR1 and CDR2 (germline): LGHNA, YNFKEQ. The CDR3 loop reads CASSQDFRLTDTQYF. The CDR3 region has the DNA TGTGCCAGCAGCCAAGACTTTCGACTCACAGATACGCAGTATTTT.

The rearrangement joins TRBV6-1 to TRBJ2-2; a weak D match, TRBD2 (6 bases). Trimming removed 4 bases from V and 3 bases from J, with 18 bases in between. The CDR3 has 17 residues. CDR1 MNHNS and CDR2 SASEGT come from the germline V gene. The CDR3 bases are TGTGCCAGCAGTGGGCCCCCTGGGGCGGGATACACCGGGGAGCTGTTTTTT. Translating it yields CASSGPPGAGYTGELFF.

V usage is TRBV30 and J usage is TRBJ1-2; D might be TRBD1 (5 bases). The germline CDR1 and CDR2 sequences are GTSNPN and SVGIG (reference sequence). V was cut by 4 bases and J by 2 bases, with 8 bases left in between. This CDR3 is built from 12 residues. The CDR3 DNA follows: TGTGCCTGGAAGCCAGGGAACTATGGCTACACCTTC. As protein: CAWKPGNYGYTF.

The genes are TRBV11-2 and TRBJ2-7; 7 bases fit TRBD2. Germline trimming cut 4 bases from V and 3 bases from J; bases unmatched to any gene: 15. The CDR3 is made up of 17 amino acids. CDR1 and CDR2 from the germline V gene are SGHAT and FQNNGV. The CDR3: CASSSATSIVKRYEQYF. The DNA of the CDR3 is TGTGCCAGCAGCTCAGCGACTAGCATCGTTAAGCGCTACGAGCAGTACTTC.

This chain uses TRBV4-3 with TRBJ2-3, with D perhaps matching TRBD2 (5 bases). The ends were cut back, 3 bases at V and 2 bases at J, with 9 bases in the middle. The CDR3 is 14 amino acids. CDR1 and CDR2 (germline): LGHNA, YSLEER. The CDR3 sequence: CASSQSRDTDTQYF. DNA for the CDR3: TGCGCCAGCAGCCAGTCCCGGGACACAGATACGCAGTATTTT.

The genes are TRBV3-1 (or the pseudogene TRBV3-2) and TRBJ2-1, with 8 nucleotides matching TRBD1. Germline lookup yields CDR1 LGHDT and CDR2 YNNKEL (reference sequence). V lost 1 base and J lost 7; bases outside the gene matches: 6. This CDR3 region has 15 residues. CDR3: CASSQGTGSGNEQFF. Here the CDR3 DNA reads TGTGCCAGCAGCCAAGGGACAGGGTCTGGGAATGAGCAGTTCTTC.